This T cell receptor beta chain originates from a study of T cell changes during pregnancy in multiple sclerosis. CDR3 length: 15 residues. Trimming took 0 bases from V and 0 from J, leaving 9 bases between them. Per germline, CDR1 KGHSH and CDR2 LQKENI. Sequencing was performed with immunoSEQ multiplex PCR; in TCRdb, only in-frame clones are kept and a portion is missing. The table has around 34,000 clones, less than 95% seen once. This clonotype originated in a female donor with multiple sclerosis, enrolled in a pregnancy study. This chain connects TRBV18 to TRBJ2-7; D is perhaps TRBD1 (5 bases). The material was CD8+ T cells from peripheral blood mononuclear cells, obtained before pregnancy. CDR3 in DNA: TGTGCCAGCTCACCACCCCAGGGAAGCTCCTACGAGCAGTACTTC. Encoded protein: CASSPPQGSSYEQYF.